Listed below are T cell receptor beta chains from one sample, sequenced in a study of technical replicates of blood from a few donors. The protocol was immunoSEQ multiplex PCR, while the TCRdb copy is restricted to in-frame clones and leaves out a portion. The table lists tens of thousands of clones, roughly 94% of them singletons. What was sequenced was T cells isolated from PBMCs. These receptors were taken from a human donor in good health. CDR3s include the opening cysteine and the closing phenylalanine or tryptophan.

J | V | CDR3
TRBJ1-5 | TRBV28 | CASSFDREWDQPQHF
TRBJ1-2 | TRBV18 | CASSTSRDRDNYGYTF
TRBJ1-1 | TRBV5-8 | CASSLAREAFF
TRBJ2-7 | TRBV5-5 | CASSSTDLSYEQYF
TRBJ1-4 | TRBV28 | CASSGGQPYEKLFF
TRBJ1-5 | TRBV6-6 | CASSGQGGNQPQHF
TRBJ1-1 | TRBV30 | CAWSVVGGAEAFF
TRBJ1-4 | TRBV28 | CASSLGVRVNEKLFF
TRBJ1-4 | TRBV6-5 | CASSAGITNEKLFF
TRBJ1-2 | TRBV5-4 | CASRTGGTYGYTF
TRBJ2-1 | TRBV7-8 | CASSFLVNPNNEQFF
TRBJ2-3 | TRBV2 | CASIREGATDTQYF
TRBJ2-7 | TRBV5-5 | CASSLNRAGYEQYF
TRBJ1-1 | TRBV7-2 | CASTATGGVNTEAFF
TRBJ2-3 | TRBV7-3 | CASSYLAGGNTDTQYF
TRBJ2-1 | TRBV29-1 | CSVLREGNNEQFF
TRBJ1-5 | TRBV6-6 | CASRAGSGSNNQPQHF
TRBJ2-7 | TRBV5-4 | CASSLERGGYEQYF
TRBJ1-2 | TRBV19 | CASSISYGQGLNYGYTF
TRBJ2-7 | TRBV4-3 | CASSQFSGTGGEQYF
TRBJ1-1 | TRBV5-4 | CASSSARQGYTEAFF
TRBJ2-7 | TRBV7-9 | CASSSPGVFEQYF
TRBJ2-1 | TRBV9 | CASSELQGVGQFF
TRBJ2-3 | TRBV4-3 | CASSQDQGTDTQYF
TRBJ2-3 | TRBV19 | CASRPRGGVGDTQYF
TRBJ2-7 | TRBV18 | CASSGTGLSYEQYF
TRBJ2-1 | TRBV19 | CASSIDPEDRGNEQFF
TRBJ1-5 | TRBV6-1 | CATVRDRAQPQHF
TRBJ1-3 | TRBV28 | CASSSTGDSGNTIYF
TRBJ1-5 | TRBV7-9 | CASSSGNWGQPQHF
TRBJ2-7 | TRBV13 | CASSLGRGSTYEQYF
TRBJ2-6 | TRBV28 | CATSYSSGANVLTF
TRBJ2-7 | TRBV6-5 | CASSADLPDEQYF
TRBJ2-1 | TRBV7-9 | CASSLVGGAYNEQFF
TRBJ1-1 | TRBV30 | CAWSVWGEFTEAFF
TRBJ1-1 | TRBV4-3 | CASSPGQGANTEAFF
TRBJ2-6 | TRBV13 | CASSLRIAVFSGANVLTF
TRBJ1-4 | TRBV12-5 | CASGLGQNEKLFF
TRBJ1-4 | TRBV5-1 | CASSPRTHNEKLFF
TRBJ2-7 | TRBV5-4 | CASSRGSSYEQYF
TRBJ1-1 | TRBV11-2 | CASSSAAGTEAFF
TRBJ2-1 | TRBV5-1 | CASSLGGYNEQFF
TRBJ2-1 | TRBV5-4 | CASSLRLAGAEQFF
TRBJ1-2 | TRBV7-3 | CASGAGGEDYGYTF
TRBJ1-3 | TRBV11-3 | CASSLDSVSGNTIYF
TRBJ1-1 | TRBV5-1 | CASSSGQLDTEAFF
TRBJ2-3 | TRBV9 | CASSVEETSSDTQYF
TRBJ1-1 | TRBV6-5 | CASSSGTGITEAFF
TRBJ2-7 | TRBV7-8 | CASSLEVGLAEQYF
TRBJ2-7 | TRBV6-5 | CASSTQQVYEQYF
TRBJ2-2 | TRBV27 | CASRSQGDNTGELFF
TRBJ1-1 | TRBV6-1 | CASSEGLLTGRTEAFF
TRBJ1-5 | TRBV4-1 | CASSLQGSGNQPQHF
TRBJ2-1 | TRBV6-5 | CASSPTDSSYNEQFF
TRBJ2-1 | TRBV25-1 | CASSEYKSYNEQFF